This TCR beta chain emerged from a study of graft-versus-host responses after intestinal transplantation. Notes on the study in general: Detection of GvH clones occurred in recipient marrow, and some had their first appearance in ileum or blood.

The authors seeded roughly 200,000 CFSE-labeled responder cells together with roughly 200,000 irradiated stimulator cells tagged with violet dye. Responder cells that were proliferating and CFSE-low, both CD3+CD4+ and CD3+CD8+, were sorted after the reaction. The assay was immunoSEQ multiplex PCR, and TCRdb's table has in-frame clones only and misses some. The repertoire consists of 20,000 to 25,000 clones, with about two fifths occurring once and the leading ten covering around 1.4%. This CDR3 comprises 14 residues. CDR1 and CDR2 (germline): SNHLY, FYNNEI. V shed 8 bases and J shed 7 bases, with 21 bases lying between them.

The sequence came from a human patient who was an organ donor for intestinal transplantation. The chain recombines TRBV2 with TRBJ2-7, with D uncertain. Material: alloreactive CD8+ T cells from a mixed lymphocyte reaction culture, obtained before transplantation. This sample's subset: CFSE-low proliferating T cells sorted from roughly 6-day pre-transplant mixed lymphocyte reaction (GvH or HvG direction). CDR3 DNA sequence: TGTGCCAGCTGTTTCCCGCTGCCGTCCCGGGAGCAGTACTTC. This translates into CASCFPLPSREQYF.